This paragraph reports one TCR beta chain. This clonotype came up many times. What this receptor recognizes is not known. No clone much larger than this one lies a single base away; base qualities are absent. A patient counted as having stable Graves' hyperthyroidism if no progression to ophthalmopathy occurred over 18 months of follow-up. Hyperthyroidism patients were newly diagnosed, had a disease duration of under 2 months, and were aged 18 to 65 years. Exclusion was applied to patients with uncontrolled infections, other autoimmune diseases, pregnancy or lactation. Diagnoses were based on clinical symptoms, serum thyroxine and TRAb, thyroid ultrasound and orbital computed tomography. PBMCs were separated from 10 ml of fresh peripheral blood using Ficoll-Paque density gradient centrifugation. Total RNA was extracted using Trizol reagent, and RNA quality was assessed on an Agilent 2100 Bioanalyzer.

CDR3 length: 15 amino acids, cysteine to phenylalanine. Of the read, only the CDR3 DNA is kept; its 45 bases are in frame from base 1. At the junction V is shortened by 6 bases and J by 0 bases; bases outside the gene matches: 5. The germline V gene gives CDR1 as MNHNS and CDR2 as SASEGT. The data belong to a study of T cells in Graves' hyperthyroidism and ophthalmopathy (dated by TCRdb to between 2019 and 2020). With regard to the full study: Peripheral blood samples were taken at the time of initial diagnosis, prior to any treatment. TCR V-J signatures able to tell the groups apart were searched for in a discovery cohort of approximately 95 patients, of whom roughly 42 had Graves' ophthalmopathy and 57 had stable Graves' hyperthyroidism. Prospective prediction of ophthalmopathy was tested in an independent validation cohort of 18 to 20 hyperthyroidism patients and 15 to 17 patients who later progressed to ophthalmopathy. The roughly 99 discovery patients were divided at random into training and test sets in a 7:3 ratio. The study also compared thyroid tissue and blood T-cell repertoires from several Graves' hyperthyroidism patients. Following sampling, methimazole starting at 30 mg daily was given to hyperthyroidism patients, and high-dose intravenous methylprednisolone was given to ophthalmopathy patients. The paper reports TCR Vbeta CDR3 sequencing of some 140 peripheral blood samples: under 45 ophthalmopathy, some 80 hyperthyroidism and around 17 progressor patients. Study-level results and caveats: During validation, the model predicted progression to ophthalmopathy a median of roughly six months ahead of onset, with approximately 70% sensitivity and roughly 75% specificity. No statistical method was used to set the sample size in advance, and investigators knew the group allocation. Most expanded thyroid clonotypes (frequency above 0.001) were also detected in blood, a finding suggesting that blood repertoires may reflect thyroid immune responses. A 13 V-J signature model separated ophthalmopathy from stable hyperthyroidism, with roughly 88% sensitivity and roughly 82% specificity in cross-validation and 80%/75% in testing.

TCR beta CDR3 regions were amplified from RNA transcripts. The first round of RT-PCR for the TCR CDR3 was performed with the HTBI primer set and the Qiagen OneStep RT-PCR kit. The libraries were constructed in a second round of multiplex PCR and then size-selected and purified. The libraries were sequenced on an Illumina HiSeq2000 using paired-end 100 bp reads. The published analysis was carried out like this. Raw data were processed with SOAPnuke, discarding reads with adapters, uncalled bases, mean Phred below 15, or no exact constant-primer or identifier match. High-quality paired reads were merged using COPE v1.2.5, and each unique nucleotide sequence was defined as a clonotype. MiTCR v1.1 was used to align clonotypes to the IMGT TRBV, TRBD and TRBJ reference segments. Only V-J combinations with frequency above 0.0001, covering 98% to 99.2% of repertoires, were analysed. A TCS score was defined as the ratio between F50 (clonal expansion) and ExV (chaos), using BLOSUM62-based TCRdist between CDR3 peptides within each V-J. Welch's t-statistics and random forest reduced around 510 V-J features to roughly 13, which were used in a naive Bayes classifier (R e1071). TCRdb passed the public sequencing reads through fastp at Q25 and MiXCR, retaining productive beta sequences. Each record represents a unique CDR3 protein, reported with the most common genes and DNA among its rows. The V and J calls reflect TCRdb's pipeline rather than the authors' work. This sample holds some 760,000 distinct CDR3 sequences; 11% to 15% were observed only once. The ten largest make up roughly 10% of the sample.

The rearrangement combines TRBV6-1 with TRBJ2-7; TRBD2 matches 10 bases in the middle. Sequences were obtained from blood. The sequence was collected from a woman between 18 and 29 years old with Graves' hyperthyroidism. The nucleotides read TGTGCCAGCAGGGCTGGACTAGCGGTCTCCTACGAGCAGTACTTC. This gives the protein CASRAGLAVSYEQYF.